What follows are 28 T cell receptor beta chains derived from one specimen sequenced in a study of Tregs in tolerant kidney transplant recipients. Clones were sequenced by immunoSEQ multiplex PCR, and TCRdb holds only the in-frame ones, with some missing. The repertoire consists of tens of thousands of clones, with about 83% occurring once and the leading ten covering 4.5% to 5.5%. The source material was CD4+ T cells from blood. The receptor source for this set is a human donor in good health.

The chain carries TRBV5-1 and TRBJ2-5; 7 bases map to TRBD1. The V and J ends lost 0 bases and 2 bases, in that order; junction bases with no gene match: 1. The V gene's germline CDR1 is SGHRS and CDR2 YFSETQ. This CDR3 region has 14 residues. The CDR3 here is CASSLGQGQETQYF. CDR3 nucleotide sequence: TGCGCCAGCAGCTTGGGACAGGGTCAAGAGACCCAGTACTTC.

V gene TRBV30 combines with J gene TRBJ1-2; D is unclear. Trimming pared 7 bases from V and 5 bases from J, leaving 11 bases between. CDR1 is GTSNPN and CDR2 is SVGIG in the germline V gene (reference sequence). This CDR3 is built from 11 residues. For the CDR3, the DNA is TGTGCCTCTCCGGTCCTTTATGGCTACACCTTC. Its protein product is CASPVLYGYTF. Supplemented by reference TRBV30 and TRBJ1-2, the full variable domain reads SQTIHQWPATLVQPVGSPLSLECTVEGTSNPNLYWYRQAAGRGLQLLFYSVGIGQISSEVPQNLSASRPQDRQFILSSKKLLLSDSGFYLCASPVLYGYTFGSGTRLTVV.

As regards this clone: Other nucleotide sequences in the sample specify the same CDR3. The V call is TRBV11-3, the J call TRBJ2-2; D unresolved. The germline V and J ends were trimmed by 0 bases and 4 bases, with 3 bases remaining between them. The CDR3 runs to 13 residues. CDR1 and CDR2 (germline): SGHNT, YENEEA. The CDR3 DNA is TGTGCCAGCAGCTTAGAGTCCACCGGGGAGCTGTTTTTT. Translated: CASSLESTGELFF. Drawing the rest from reference TRBV11-3 and TRBJ2-2, the complete variable domain is EAGVVQSPRYKIIEKKQPVAFWCNPISGHNTLYWYLQNLGQGPELLIRYENEEAVDDSQLPKDRFSAERLKGVDSTLKIQPAELGDSAVYLCASSLESTGELFFGEGSRLTVL.

This clone was seen a few times. This sequence joins TRBV4-2 and TRBJ2-7; D gene ambiguous. This CDR3 spans 18 amino acids. Germline CDR1 LGHNA, CDR2 YNFKEQ. V lost 0 bases to trimming and J lost 3 bases, with 21 bases between them. The CDR3 region is CASSQDNPPGRSYYEQYF. In DNA, the CDR3 is TGTGCCAGCAGCCAAGATAATCCCCCTGGCAGGTCTTACTACGAGCAGTACTTC.

This chain joins TRBV5-3 and TRBJ1-2; D unclear. TRBV5-3 is reported as an ORF; its role is uncertain. CDR3 length: 14 amino acids. The V end lost 0 bases, the J end lost 5 bases, and 11 bases lay between the germline ends. The CDR3 coding sequence is TGTGCCAGAAGCTTGGGGACCGGCATGTATGGCTACACCTTC. This codes for CARSLGTGMYGYTF.

V gene TRBV4-2 combines with J gene TRBJ2-3; a possible D gene is TRBD2 (6 bases). Trimming pared 8 bases from V and 2 bases from J, leaving 17 bases between. This CDR3 is built from 15 residues. Germline V CDR1 and CDR2: LGHNA, YNFKEQ. The CDR3 spells CASEHGGSNTDTQYF. For the CDR3, the DNA is TGTGCCAGCGAACACGGGGGATCGAACACAGATACGCAGTATTTT.

With regard to this clone: Mismatch with germline at one junction end may stem from a read error. Different DNA sequences within this sample yield the same CDR3. The genes are TRBV7-2 and TRBJ2-2, with 7 nucleotides matching TRBD1. Per the germline V gene, CDR1 is SGHTA and CDR2 is FQGNSA. The CDR3 runs 13 residues. The CDR3 here is CASSLDRVGELFF. The DNA for the CDR3 is TGCGCCAGCAGCTTAGACAGGGTTGGGGAGCTGTTTTTT.

This clone has a single count. The chain joins TRBV7-2 to TRBJ1-2, with D hard to call. The ends were cut back, 6 bases at V and 6 bases at J, with 17 bases in the middle. The CDR3 totals 14 residues. Germline V gene data show CDR1 as SGHTA and CDR2 as FQGNSA. The CDR3 nucleotides are TGTGCCAGCAGGCGTGAACCGGGCCGAGATGGCTACACCTTC. It translates to CASRREPGRDGYTF.

This clone was detected once. The chain joins TRBV20-1 to TRBJ2-7; the D is unclear. This CDR3 contains 10 residues. Trimming stripped 3 bases from V and 6 bases from J, with 6 bases between. The V gene's germline CDR1 is DFQATT and CDR2 SNEGSKA (reference sequence). This chain's CDR3 is CSARAVEQYF. CDR3 nucleotide sequence: TGCAGTGCTAGGGCCGTCGAGCAGTACTTC.

By share, this clone ranks as medium-sized (0.01 to 0.1%). The chain employs TRBV2 and TRBJ1-2; tentative D call: TRBD1 (6 bases). CDR1 and CDR2 from the germline V gene are SNHLY and FYNNEI. The CDR3 length is 12 residues. Deletions cut 6 bases from V and 6 bases from J, with 11 bases between. CDR3 coding DNA: TGTGCCAGCAGAGGGGGGATCCATGGCTACACCTTC. Protein product: CASRGGIHGYTF.

The rearrangement links TRBV5-4 to TRBJ2-7; D unclear. Per germline, CDR1 SGHNT and CDR2 YYREEE (reference sequence). This CDR3 is 14 amino acids long. The germline V and J ends were trimmed by 4 bases and 2 bases, with 13 bases remaining between them. CDR3 sequence: CASSEAVSPYEQYF. CDR3 DNA: TGTGCCAGCAGCGAGGCAGTCTCCCCCTACGAGCAGTACTTC.

The rearrangement joins TRBV4-2 to TRBJ2-7; TRBD2 agrees at 7 bases. The CDR3 loop spans 17 amino acids. Germline V CDR1 and CDR2: LGHNA, YNFKEQ. V shed 1 base and J 4 bases; nucleotides not matched to a gene: 13. CDR3 in DNA: TGTGCCAGCAGCCAAGTATCTGGGGCGGGAGCATTATACGAGCAGTACTTC. Translating it yields CASSQVSGAGALYEQYF.

The chain combines TRBV7-7 with TRBJ2-5; D assignment may be TRBD1 or TRBD2 (5 bases each). Germline V gene sequence: CDR1 SSHAT, CDR2 FNYEAQ (reference sequence). This CDR3 has 13 amino acids. Trimming shortened V by 3 bases and J by 4 bases, and 9 bases separated the two germline ends. This CDR3 reads CASSLGVGETQYF. The CDR3 region has the DNA TGTGCCAGCAGCTTGGGGGTCGGAGAGACCCAGTACTTC.

On this clone: At the DNA level, this CDR3 is encoded by other sequences in the same sample as well. V is TRBV7-9 and J is TRBJ2-6; 7 bases match TRBD1. The ends lost 3 bases at V and 3 bases at J; junction bases unmatched: 5. The germline V gene has CDR1 SEHNR and CDR2 FQNEAQ (reference sequence). The CDR3 consists of 16 residues. The CDR3 loop reads CASSFPTGFGANVLTF. CDR3 nucleotide sequence: TGTGCCAGCAGCTTCCCGACAGGGTTTGGGGCCAACGTCCTGACTTTC.

The J gene is TRBJ2-6, the V gene TRBV5-1; D is ambiguous. The CDR3 runs to 14 residues. Looked up from germline, CDR1 is SGHRS and CDR2 is YFSETQ. V dropped 5 bases and J dropped 0 bases, with 6 bases sitting between them. The CDR3 is CASRGTSGANVLTF. DNA of the CDR3: TGCGCCAGCAGAGGTACCTCTGGGGCCAACGTCCTGACTTTC.

In its sample, this clone was seen once. The rearrangement uses TRBV2 and TRBJ2-7; TRBD2 might be the D (6 bases). The germline V and J ends were trimmed by 4 bases and 5 bases, with 21 bases remaining between them. The CDR3 sequence is 16 residues long. Germline loops: CDR1 SNHLY, CDR2 FYNNEI. The CDR3: CASSGRGSGGWDEQYF. DNA for the CDR3: TGTGCCAGCAGTGGCCGGGGGAGCGGTGGATGGGACGAGCAGTACTTC. The full variable domain, with the rest looked up from reference TRBV2 and TRBJ2-7, is EPEVTQTPSHQVTQMGQEVILRCVPISNHLYFYWYRQILGQKVEFLVSFYNNEISEKSEIFDDQFSVERPDGSNFTLKIRSTKLEDSAMYFCASSGRGSGGWDEQYFGPGTRLTVT.

The chain couples TRBV5-5 to TRBJ1-1; D is ambiguous. The CDR3 has 14 residues. Trimming removed 3 bases at V and 5 bases at J, with 14 bases between. The germline V gene encodes CDR1 SGHKS and CDR2 YYEKEE (reference sequence). The CDR3 protein is CASSSQGRGTEAFF. The DNA of the CDR3 is TGTGCCAGCAGCTCCCAAGGACGGGGAACTGAAGCTTTCTTT.

The CDR3: CASSLTMTGMNTEAFF. The CDR3 bases are TGTGCCAGCAGCTTAACGATGACAGGCATGAACACTGAAGCTTTCTTT. The chain is built from TRBV7-2 and TRBJ1-1; TRBD1 might be the D (6 bases). CDR1 SGHTA and CDR2 FQGNSA come from the germline V gene. CDR3 length: 16 residues. V was clipped by 2 bases and J by 0 bases, with 13 bases between them.

The rearrangement joins TRBV7-3 to TRBJ1-2; D is uncertain. The CDR3 covers 13 residues. V was pared by 1 base and J by 4 bases, with 7 bases between. Germline V gene data show CDR1 as SGHTA and CDR2 as FQGTGA. CDR3 protein: CASSLNGGYGYTF. DNA for the CDR3: TGTGCCAGCAGCTTAAACGGCGGCTATGGCTACACCTTC.

V usage is TRBV5-4 and J usage is TRBJ2-3, with TRBD1 matching over 10 bases. J was trimmed by 2 bases and V by 5 bases; bases with no gene match: 5. From germline, CDR1 is SGHNT and CDR2 YYREEE (reference sequence). The CDR3 loop spans 15 amino acids. CDR3 region: CASRRTGGATDTQYF. As DNA, the CDR3 is TGTGCCAGCAGGAGGACAGGGGGGGCCACAGATACGCAGTATTTT.

V is TRBV7-9 and J is TRBJ1-2; D ambiguous. The CDR3 runs 14 residues. Germline V gene sequence: CDR1 SEHNR, CDR2 FQNEAQ (reference sequence). V lost 5 bases and J lost 2, with 12 bases in between. In nucleotides, the CDR3 is TGTGCCAGCAGCACGGGCTTACCCAACTATGGCTACACCTTC. As protein: CASSTGLPNYGYTF.

This clone was detected only a few times. The chain couples TRBV7-2 to TRBJ1-6, with a weak D call TRBD1 (5 bases). The V gene lost 5 bases and the J gene lost 10 bases, with 9 bases spanning the gap. The CDR3 extends over 12 amino acids. Germline lookup yields CDR1 SGHTA and CDR2 FQGNSA. The DNA for the CDR3 is TGTGCCAGCAGCCGGGGGATCTCACCCCTCCACTTT. Translation gives CASSRGISPLHF. The variable domain in full, completed from reference TRBV7-2 and TRBJ1-6, reads GAGVSQSPSNKVTEKGKDVELRCDPISGHTALYWYRQSLGQGLEFLIYFQGNSAPDKSGLPSDRFSAERTGGSVSTLTIQRTQQEDSAVYLCASSRGISPLHFGNGTRLTVT.

The CDR3, as DNA: TGCGCCAGCAAGGCGAAGGGGAGGAAAAATCAGCCCCAGCATTTT. This encodes CASKAKGRKNQPQHF. The gene calls are TRBV23-1 and TRBJ1-5, with TRBD1 as a possible D gene (5 bases). TRBV23-1 is an ORF, with its function uncertain. Trimming pared 7 bases from V and 4 bases from J, leaving 17 bases between. This CDR3 contains 15 residues.

This clone was recorded a few times. The V call is TRBV5-1, the J call TRBJ2-3; D is perhaps TRBD2 (6 bases). CDR1 SGHRS and CDR2 YFSETQ come from the germline V gene. Trimming stripped 4 bases from V and 4 bases from J, with 19 bases between. The CDR3 has 16 amino acids. CDR3 region: CASSLSTSEGSDTQYF. For the CDR3, the DNA is TGCGCCAGCAGCCTATCGACTAGTGAGGGATCAGATACGCAGTATTTT.

This chain connects TRBV6-6 to TRBJ1-6; D gene unclear. V gave up 8 bases and J gave up 0 bases, with 8 bases separating them. Germline loops: CDR1 MNHNY, CDR2 SVGAGI (reference sequence). The length of the CDR3 is 14 residues. The CDR3 is CASGRFSYNSPLHF. The DNA for the CDR3 is TGTGCCAGCGGGAGGTTCTCCTATAATTCACCCCTCCACTTT.

The V call is TRBV11-3, the J call TRBJ2-1; 8 bases match TRBD2. This CDR3 spans 16 amino acids. V was pared by 5 bases and J by 2 bases, with 8 bases of the junction left unmatched. Germline CDR1 SGHNT, CDR2 YENEEA. CDR3 amino acids: CASSLSSGQTYNEQFF. The CDR3, as DNA: TGTGCCAGCAGCCTCTCTAGCGGGCAAACCTACAATGAGCAGTTCTTC. Based on the CDR3 plus reference TRBV11-3 and TRBJ2-1, the full variable domain is EAGVVQSPRYKIIEKKQPVAFWCNPISGHNTLYWYLQNLGQGPELLIRYENEEAVDDSQLPKDRFSAERLKGVDSTLKIQPAELGDSAVYLCASSLSSGQTYNEQFFGPGTRLTVL.

The V gene is TRBV5-4, the J gene TRBJ2-5; 9 bases map to TRBD2. The germline CDR1 and CDR2 sequences are SGHNT and YYREEE (reference sequence). The CDR3 runs 16 residues. Trimming took 2 bases from V and 3 from J; bases not matched to a gene: 8. DNA for the CDR3: TGTGCCAGCAGCTTTGGCGGGAGGGCCGGGAAAGAGACCCAGTACTTC. Encoded protein: CASSFGGRAGKETQYF.

J is TRBJ1-1 and V is TRBV11-3, with no clear D. Germline loops: CDR1 SGHNT, CDR2 YENEEA. The CDR3 contains 13 residues. Between the trimmed V and J ends, which lost 3 bases and 1 base, there was a span of 6 bases. CDR3 nucleotide sequence: TGTGCCAGCAGCTTGAACCAGAACACTGAAGCTTTCTTT. Protein: CASSLNQNTEAFF.